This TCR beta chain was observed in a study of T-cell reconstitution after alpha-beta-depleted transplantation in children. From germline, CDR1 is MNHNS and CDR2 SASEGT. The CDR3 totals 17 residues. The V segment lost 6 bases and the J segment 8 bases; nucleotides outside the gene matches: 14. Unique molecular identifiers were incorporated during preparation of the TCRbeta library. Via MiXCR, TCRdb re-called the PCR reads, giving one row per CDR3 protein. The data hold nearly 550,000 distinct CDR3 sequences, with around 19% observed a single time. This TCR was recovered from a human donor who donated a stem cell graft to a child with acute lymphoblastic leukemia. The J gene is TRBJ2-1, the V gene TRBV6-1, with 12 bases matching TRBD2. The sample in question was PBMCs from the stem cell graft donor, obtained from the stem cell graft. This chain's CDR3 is CASSPMVASGRAYEQFF. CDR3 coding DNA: TGTGCCAGCAGCCCAATGGTCGCTAGCGGGAGGGCCTATGAGCAGTTCTTC.